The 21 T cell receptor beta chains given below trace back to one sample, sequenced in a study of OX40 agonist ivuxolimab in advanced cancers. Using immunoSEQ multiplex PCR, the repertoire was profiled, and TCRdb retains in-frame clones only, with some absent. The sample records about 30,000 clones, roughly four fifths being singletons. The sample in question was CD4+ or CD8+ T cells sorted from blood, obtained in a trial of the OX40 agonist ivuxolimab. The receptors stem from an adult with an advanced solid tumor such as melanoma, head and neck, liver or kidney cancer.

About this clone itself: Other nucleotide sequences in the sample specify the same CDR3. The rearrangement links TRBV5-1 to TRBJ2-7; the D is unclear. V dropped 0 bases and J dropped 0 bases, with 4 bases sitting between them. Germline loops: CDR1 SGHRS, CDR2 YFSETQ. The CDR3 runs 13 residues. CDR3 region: CASSLGASYEQYF. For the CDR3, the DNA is TGCGCCAGCAGCTTGGGTGCCTCCTACGAGCAGTACTTC.

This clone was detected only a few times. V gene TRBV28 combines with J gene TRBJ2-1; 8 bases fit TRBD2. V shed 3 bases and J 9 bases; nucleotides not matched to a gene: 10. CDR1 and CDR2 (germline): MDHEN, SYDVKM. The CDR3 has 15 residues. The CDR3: CASSFFGPGGGEQFF. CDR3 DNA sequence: TGTGCCAGCAGTTTTTTCGGACCGGGAGGGGGTGAGCAGTTCTTC.

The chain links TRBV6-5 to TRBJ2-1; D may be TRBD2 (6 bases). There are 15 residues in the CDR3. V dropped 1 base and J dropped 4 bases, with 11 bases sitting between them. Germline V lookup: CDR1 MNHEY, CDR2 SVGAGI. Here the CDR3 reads CASSYFGSGYNEQFF. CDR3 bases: TGTGCCAGCAGTTACTTCGGGAGCGGGTACAATGAGCAGTTCTTC.

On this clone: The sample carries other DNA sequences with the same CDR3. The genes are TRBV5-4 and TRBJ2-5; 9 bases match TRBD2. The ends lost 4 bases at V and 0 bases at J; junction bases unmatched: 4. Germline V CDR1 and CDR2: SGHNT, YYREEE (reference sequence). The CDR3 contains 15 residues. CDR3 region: CASSGRLADQETQYF. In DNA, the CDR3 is TGTGCCAGCAGCGGCCGACTAGCGGACCAAGAGACCCAGTACTTC.

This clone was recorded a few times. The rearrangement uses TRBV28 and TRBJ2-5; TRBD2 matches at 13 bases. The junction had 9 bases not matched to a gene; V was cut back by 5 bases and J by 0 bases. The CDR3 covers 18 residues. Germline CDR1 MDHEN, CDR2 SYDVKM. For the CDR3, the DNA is TGTGCCAGCAGTCTGACTAGCGGGAGGTCGGGGTACCAAGAGACCCAGTACTTC. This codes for CASSLTSGRSGYQETQYF.

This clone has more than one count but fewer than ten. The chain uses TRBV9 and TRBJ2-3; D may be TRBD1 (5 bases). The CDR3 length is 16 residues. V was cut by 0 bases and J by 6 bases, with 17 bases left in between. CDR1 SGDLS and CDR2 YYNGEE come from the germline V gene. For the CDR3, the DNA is TGTGCCAGCAGCGTAGCTACGCCATCCCCAGGGGATACGCAGTATTTT. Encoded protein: CASSVATPSPGDTQYF.

The CDR3 spells CASSLDAPSTDTQYF. CDR3 nucleotides: TGCGCCAGCAGCTTGGACGCTCCTAGCACAGATACGCAGTATTTT. The J gene is TRBJ2-3, the V gene TRBV5-1; D gene uncertain. V was pared by 0 bases and J by 0 bases, with 8 bases between. Looked up from germline, CDR1 is SGHRS and CDR2 is YFSETQ. The CDR3 length is 15 residues.

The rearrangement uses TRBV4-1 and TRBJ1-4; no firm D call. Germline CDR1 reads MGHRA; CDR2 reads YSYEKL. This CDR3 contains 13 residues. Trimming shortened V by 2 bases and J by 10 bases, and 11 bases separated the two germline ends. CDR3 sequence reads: CASSQLLGIKLFF. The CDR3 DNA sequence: TGCGCCAGCAGCCAACTGTTAGGAATAAAACTGTTTTTT.

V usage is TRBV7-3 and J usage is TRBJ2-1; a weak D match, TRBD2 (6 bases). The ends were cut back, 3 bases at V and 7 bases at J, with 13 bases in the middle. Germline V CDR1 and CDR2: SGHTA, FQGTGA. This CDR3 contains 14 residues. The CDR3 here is CASSLRREPNEQFF. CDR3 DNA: TGTGCCAGCAGCTTGAGGAGGGAGCCGAATGAGCAGTTCTTC.

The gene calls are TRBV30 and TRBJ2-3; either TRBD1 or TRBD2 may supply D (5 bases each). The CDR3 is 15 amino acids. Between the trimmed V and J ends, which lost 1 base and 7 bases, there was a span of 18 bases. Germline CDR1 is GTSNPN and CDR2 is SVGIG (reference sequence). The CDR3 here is CAWSGGILPENTQYF. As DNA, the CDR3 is TGTGCCTGGAGTGGGGGGATACTCCCGGAAAATACGCAGTATTTT.

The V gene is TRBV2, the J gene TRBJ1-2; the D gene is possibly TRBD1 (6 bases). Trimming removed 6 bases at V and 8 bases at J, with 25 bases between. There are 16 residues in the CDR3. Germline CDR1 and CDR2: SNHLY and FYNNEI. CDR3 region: CASRGTGFPSIYGYTF. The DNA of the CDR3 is TGTGCCAGCAGGGGAACAGGGTTCCCCAGCATATACGGCTACACCTTC.

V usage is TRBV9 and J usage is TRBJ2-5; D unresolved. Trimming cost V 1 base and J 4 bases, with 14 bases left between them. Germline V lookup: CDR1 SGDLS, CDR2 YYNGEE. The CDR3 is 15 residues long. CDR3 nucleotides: TGTGCCAGCAGCGTAAGGGCGCGTGACGGAGAGACCCAGTACTTC. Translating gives CASSVRARDGETQYF.

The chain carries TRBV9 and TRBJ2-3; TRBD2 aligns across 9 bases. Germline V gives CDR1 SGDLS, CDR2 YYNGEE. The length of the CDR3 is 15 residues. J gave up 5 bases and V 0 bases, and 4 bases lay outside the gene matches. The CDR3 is CASSVGTSVQDTQYF. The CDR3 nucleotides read TGTGCCAGCAGCGTAGGGACTAGCGTTCAAGATACGCAGTATTTT.

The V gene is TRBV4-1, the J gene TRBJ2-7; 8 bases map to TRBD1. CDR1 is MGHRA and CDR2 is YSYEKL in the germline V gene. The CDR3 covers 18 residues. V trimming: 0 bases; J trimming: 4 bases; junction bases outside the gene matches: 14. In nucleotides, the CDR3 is TGCGCCAGCAGCCAAGATGCCCGAGACCACAGGGGGGATTACGAGCAGTACTTC. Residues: CASSQDARDHRGDYEQYF.

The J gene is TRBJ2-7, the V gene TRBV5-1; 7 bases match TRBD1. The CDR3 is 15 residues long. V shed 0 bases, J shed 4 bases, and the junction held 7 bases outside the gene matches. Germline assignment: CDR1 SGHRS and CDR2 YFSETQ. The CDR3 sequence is CASSLASDREYEQYF. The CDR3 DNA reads TGCGCCAGCAGCTTGGCCTCAGACAGGGAGTACGAGCAGTACTTC.

This chain's CDR3 is CASSGILQETQYF. CDR3 nucleotide sequence: TGTGCCAGCAGTGGGATCCTCCAAGAGACCCAGTACTTC. The chain joins TRBV6-5 to TRBJ2-5, with D hard to call. Germline lookup yields CDR1 MNHEY and CDR2 SVGAGI. Trimming stripped 5 bases from V and 1 base from J, with 8 bases between. The CDR3 runs to 13 residues.

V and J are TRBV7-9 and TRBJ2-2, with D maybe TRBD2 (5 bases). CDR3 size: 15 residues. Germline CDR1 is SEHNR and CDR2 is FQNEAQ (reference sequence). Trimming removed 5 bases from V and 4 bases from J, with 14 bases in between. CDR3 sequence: CASSKDGRGTGELFF. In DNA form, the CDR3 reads TGTGCCAGCAGCAAGGACGGTCGGGGCACCGGGGAGCTGTTTTTT.

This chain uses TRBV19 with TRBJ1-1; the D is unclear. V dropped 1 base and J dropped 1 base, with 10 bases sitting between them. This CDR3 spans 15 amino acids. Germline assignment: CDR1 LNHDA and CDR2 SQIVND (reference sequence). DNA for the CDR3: TGTGCCAGTAGTATAGGGGGTTCGTCGAACACTGAAGCTTTCTTT. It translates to CASSIGGSSNTEAFF. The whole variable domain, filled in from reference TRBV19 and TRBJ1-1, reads DGGITQSPKYLFRKEGQNVTLSCEQNLNHDAMYWYRQDPGQGLRLIYYSQIVNDFQKGDIAEGYSVSREKKESFPLTVTSAQKNPTAFYLCASSIGGSSNTEAFFGQGTRLTVV.

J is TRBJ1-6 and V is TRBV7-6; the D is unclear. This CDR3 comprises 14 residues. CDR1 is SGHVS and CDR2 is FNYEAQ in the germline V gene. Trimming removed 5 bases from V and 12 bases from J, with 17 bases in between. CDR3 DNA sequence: TGTGCCAGCAGCACCTCTCCAGCCCGGGAACCCCTCCACTTT. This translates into CASSTSPAREPLHF.

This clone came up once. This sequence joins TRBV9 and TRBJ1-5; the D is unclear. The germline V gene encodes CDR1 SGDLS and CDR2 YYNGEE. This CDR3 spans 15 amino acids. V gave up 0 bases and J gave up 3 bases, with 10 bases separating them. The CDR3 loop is CASSVDGGINQPQHF. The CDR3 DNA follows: TGTGCCAGCAGCGTAGATGGAGGGATCAATCAGCCCCAGCATTTT.

CDR3 DNA sequence: TGCAGCGTTGAAGTTGGGAGCAATCAGCCCCAGCATTTT. Protein sequence: CSVEVGSNQPQHF. The chain carries TRBV29-1 and TRBJ1-5; no clear D gene. V was clipped by 1 base and J by 1 base, with 5 bases between them. Germline loops: CDR1 SQVTM, CDR2 ANQGSEA. CDR3 length: 13 residues. Together with reference TRBV29-1 and TRBJ1-5, the CDR3 gives the full variable domain: SAVISQKPSRDICQRGTSLTIQCQVDSQVTMMFWYRQQPGQSLTLIATANQGSEATYESGFVIDKFPISRPNLTFSTLTVSNMSPEDSSIYLCSVEVGSNQPQHFGDGTRLSIL.